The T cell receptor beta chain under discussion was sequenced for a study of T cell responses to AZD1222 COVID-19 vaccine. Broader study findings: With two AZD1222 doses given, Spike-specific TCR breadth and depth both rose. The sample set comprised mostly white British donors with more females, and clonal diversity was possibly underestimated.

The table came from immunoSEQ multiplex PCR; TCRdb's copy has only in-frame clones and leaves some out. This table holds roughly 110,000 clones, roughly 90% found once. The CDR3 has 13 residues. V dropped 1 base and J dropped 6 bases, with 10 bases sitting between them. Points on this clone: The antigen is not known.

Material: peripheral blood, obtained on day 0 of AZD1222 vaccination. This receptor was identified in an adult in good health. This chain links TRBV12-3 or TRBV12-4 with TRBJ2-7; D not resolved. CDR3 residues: CASSLVSYGEQYF. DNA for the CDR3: TGTGCCAGCAGTTTAGTTTCCTACGGCGAGCAGTACTTC.